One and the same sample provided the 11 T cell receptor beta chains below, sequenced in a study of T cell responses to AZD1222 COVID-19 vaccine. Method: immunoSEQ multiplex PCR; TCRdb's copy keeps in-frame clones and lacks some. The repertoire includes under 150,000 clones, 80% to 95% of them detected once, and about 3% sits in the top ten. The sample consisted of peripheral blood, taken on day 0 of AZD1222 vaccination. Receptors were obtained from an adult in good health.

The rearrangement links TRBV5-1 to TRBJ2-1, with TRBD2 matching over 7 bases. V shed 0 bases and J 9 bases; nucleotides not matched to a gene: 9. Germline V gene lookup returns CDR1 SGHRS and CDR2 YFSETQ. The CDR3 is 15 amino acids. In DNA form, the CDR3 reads TGCGCCAGCAGCTTGGCCGGAGTGGGAGGGAGTGAGCAGTTCTTC. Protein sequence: CASSLAGVGGSEQFF.

CDR3 in amino acids: CASSLGQAAGYGYTF. For the CDR3, the DNA is TGCGCCAGCAGCCTCGGACAGGCGGCAGGCTATGGCTACACCTTC. V and J are TRBV4-1 and TRBJ1-2, with TRBD1 matching 7 bases. This CDR3 contains 15 residues. CDR1 is MGHRA, CDR2 YSYEKL, per germline. The V segment lost 4 bases and the J segment 4 bases; nucleotides outside the gene matches: 9.

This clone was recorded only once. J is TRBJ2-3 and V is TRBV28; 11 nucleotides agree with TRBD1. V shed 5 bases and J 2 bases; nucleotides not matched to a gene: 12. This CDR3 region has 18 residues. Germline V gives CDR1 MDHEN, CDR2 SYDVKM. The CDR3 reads CASSGGTGGAEFTDTQYF. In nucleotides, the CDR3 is TGTGCCAGCAGTGGCGGGACAGGGGGGGCTGAATTCACAGATACGCAGTATTTT.

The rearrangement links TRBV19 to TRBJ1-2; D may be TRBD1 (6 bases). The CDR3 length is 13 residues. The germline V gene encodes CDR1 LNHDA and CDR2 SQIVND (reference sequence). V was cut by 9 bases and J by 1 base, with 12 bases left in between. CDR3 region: CARPDRINYGYTF. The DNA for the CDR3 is TGTGCCAGACCGGACAGAATTAACTATGGCTACACCTTC. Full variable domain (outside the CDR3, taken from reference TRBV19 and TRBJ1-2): DGGITQSPKYLFRKEGQNVTLSCEQNLNHDAMYWYRQDPGQGLRLIYYSQIVNDFQKGDIAEGYSVSREKKESFPLTVTSAQKNPTAFYLCARPDRINYGYTFGSGTRLTVV.

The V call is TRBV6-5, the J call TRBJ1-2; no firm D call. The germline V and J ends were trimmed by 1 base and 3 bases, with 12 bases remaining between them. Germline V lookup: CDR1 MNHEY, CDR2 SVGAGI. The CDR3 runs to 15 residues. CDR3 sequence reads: CASSYFAGNDYGYTF. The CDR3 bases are TGTGCCAGCAGTTACTTTGCGGGAAACGACTATGGCTACACCTTC.

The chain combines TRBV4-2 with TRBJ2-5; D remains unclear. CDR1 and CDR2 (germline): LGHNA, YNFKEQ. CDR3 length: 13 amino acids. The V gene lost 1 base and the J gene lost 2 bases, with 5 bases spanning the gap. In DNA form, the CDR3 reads TGTGCCAGCAGCCAAGGGCAGCAAGAGACCCAGTACTTC. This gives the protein CASSQGQQETQYF.

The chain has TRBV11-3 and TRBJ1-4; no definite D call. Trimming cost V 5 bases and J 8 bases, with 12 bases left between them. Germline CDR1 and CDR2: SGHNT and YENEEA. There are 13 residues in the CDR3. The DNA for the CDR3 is TGTGCCAGCAGCCCCCGATACCCGGAAAAACTGTTTTTT. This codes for CASSPRYPEKLFF.

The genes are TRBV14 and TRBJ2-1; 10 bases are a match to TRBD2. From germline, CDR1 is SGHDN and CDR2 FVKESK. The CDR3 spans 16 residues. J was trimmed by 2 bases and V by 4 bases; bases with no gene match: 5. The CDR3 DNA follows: TGTGCCAGCAGCCTTAGCGGGAGGCTGACCTACAATGAGCAGTTCTTC. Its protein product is CASSLSGRLTYNEQFF.

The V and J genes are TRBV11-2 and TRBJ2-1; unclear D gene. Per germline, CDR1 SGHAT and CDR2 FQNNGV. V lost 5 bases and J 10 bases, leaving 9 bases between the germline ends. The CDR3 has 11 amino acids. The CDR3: CASSTTTEQFF. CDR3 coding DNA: TGTGCCAGCAGCACAACGACGGAGCAGTTCTTC.

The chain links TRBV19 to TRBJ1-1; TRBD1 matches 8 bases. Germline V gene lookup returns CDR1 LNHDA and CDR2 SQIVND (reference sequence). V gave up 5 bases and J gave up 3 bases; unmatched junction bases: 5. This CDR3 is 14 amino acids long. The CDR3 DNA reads TGTGCCAGTAGTTTCGACAGGGGACACACTGAAGCTTTCTTT. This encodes CASSFDRGHTEAFF.

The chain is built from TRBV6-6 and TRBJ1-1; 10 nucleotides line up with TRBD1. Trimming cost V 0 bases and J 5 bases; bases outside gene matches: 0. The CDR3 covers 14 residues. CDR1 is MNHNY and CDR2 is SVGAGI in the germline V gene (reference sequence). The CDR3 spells CASSYSGQGTEAFF. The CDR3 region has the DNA TGTGCCAGCAGTTACTCGGGACAGGGGACTGAAGCTTTCTTT.